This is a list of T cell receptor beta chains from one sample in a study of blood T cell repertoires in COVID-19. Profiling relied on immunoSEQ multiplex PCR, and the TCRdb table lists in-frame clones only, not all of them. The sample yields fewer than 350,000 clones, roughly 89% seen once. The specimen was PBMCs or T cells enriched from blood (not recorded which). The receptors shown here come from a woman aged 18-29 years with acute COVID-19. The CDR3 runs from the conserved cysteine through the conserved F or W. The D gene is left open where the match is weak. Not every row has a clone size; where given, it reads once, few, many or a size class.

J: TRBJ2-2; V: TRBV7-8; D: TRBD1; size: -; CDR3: CASSSRDRVGVSGELFF; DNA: TGTGCCAGCAGCTCACGCGACAGGGTGGGCGTATCCGGGGAGCTGTTTTTT
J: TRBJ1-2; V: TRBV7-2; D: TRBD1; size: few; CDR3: CASSSHPGQGNYGYTF; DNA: TGTGCCAGCAGCTCCCATCCGGGACAGGGTAACTATGGCTACACCTTC
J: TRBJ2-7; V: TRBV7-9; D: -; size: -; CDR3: CASSSGSLYEQYF; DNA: TGTGCCAGCAGCTCCGGGTCCCTTTACGAGCAGTACTTC
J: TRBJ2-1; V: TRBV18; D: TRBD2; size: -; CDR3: CASSKSGTSGSPYNEQFF; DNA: TGTGCCAGCTCAAAATCCGGGACTAGCGGGAGTCCATACAATGAGCAGTTCTTC
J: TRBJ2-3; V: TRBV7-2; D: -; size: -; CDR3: CASSSGYITDTQYF; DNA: TGTGCCAGCAGCTCCGGTTATATCACAGATACGCAGTATTTT
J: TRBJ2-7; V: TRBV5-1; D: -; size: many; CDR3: CASSSRSGTYEQYF; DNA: TGCGCCAGCAGCTCCCGGTCAGGAACCTACGAGCAGTACTTC
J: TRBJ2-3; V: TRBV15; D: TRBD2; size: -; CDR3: CATSREGLAGRTDTQYF; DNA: TGTGCCACCAGCAGAGAGGGACTAGCGGGTCGCACAGATACGCAGTATTTT
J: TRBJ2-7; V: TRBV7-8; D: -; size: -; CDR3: CASSRIPGYEQYF; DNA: TGTGCCAGCAGCCGAATACCGGGATACGAGCAGTACTTC
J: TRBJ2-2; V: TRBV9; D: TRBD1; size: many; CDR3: CATATGGITGELFF; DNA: TGTGCCACCGCGACAGGGGGCATCACCGGGGAGCTGTTTTTT
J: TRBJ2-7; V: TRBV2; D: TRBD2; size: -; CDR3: CASRAYLSGRREEQYF; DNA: TGTGCCAGCAGGGCATATCTTAGCGGGAGGAGGGAGGAGCAGTACTTC
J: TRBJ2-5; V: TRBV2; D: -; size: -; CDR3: CASGWGLQETQYF; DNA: TGTGCCAGTGGCTGGGGGCTTCAAGAGACCCAGTACTTC
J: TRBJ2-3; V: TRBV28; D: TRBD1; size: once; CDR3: CASIELGTGAADTQYF; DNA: TGTGCCAGCATTGAATTAGGGACAGGGGCGGCAGATACGCAGTATTTT
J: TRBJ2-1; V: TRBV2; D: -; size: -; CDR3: CASSRLYNEQFF; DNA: TGTGCCAGCAGCCGACTTTACAATGAGCAGTTCTTC
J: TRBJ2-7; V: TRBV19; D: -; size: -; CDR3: CATQGSSYEQYF; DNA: TGTGCCACCCAGGGATCCTCCTACGAGCAGTACTTC
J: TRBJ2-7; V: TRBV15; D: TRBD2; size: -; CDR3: CATSAGLAGYEQYF; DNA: TGTGCCACCAGCGCCGGACTAGCGGGCTACGAGCAGTACTTC
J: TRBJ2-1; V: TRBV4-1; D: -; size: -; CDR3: CASSQEGRMGNEQFF; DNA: TGCGCCAGCAGCCAAGAGGGCAGGATGGGTAATGAGCAGTTCTTC
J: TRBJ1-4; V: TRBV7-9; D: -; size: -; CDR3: CASTGTSGGKLFF; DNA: TGTGCCAGCACCGGGACATCAGGAGGAAAACTGTTTTTT
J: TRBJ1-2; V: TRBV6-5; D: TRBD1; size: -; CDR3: CASSRPGQGNYGYTF; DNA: TGTGCCAGCAGTCGACCCGGACAGGGGAACTATGGCTACACCTTC
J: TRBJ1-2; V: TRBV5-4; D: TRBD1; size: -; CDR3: CASSLTGEYGYTF; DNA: TGTGCCAGCAGCTTGACAGGGGAGTATGGCTACACCTTC
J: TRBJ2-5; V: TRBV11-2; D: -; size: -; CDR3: CASSLVLADGTQYF; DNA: TGTGCCAGCAGCTTAGTTCTAGCTGATGGGACCCAGTACTTC
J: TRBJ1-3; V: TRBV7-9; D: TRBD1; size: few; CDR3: CASSRGQGGSGNTIYF; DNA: TGTGCCAGCAGCCGGGGACAGGGAGGATCTGGAAACACCATATATTTT
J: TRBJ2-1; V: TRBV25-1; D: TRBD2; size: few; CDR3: CASSTHGGGGEQFF; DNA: TGTGCCAGCAGTACCCACGGTGGGGGGGGTGAGCAGTTCTTC
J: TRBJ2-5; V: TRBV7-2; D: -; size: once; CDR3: CASSLGRAETQYF; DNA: TGTGCCAGCAGCTTAGGGAGGGCGGAGACCCAGTACTTC
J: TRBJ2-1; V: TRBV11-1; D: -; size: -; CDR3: CASSLADRGNEQFF; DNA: TGTGCCAGCAGCTTAGCCGACCGCGGCAATGAGCAGTTCTTC
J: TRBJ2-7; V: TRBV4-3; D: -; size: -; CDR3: CASSQGASGHYEQYF; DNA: TGCGCCAGCAGCCAGGGGGCTAGCGGCCATTACGAGCAGTACTTC
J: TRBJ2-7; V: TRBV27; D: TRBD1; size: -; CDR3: CASSWTGVSYEQYF; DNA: TGTGCCAGCAGTTGGACAGGGGTCTCCTACGAGCAGTACTTC
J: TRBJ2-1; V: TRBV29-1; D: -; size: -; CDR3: CSVEPSGDEQFF; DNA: TGCAGCGTTGAACCATCAGGGGACGAGCAGTTCTTC
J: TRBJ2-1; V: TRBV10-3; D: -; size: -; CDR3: CATYTGTDNNEQFF; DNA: TGTGCCACTTATACCGGGACTGATAACAATGAGCAGTTCTTC
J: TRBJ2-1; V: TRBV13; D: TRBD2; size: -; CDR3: CASSLGRGGLADEQFF; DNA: TGTGCCAGCAGCTTAGGCCGGGGGGGTCTAGCCGATGAGCAGTTCTTC
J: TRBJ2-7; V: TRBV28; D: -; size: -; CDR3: CASSSPLETSYYEQYF; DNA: TGTGCCAGCAGTTCCCCCCTCGAAACGAGTTACTACGAGCAGTACTTC
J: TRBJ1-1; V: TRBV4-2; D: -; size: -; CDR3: CASSHPALARAFF; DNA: TGTGCCAGCAGCCACCCAGCCTTAGCGCGAGCTTTCTTT
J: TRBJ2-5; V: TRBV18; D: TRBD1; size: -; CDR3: CASSRTGGSGETQYF; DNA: TGTGCCAGCTCAAGGACAGGGGGCTCAGGAGAGACCCAGTACTTC
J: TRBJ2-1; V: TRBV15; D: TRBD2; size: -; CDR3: CATSRTSGGSYNEQFF; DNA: TGTGCCACCAGCAGGACTAGCGGGGGCTCCTACAATGAGCAGTTCTTC
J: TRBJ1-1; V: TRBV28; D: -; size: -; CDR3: CASMLNTEAFF; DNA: TGTGCCAGCATGTTAAACACTGAAGCTTTCTTT
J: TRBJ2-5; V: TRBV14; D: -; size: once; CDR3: CASSLGETQYF; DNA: TGTGCCAGCAGCCTCGGAGAGACCCAGTACTTC
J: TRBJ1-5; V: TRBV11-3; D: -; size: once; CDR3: CASSSQLGGDGAGQPQHF; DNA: TGTGCCAGCAGCTCCCAATTGGGGGGGGACGGCGCGGGTCAGCCCCAGCATTTT
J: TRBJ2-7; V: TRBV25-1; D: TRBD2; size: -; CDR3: CASRGTSGRIYEQYF; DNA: TGTGCCAGCAGAGGGACTAGCGGGAGGATATACGAGCAGTACTTC
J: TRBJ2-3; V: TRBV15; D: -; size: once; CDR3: CATSRDPWQGIAASSSTDTQYF; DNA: TGTGCCACCAGCAGAGACCCTTGGCAGGGGATTGCTGCATCCTCTAGCACAGATACGCAGTATTTT
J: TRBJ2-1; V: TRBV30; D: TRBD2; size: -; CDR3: CAWSLAEYNEQFF; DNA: TGTGCCTGGAGTCTAGCGGAGTACAATGAGCAGTTCTTC
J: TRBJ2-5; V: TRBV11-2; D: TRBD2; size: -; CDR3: CASSWTSGQETQYF; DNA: TGTGCCAGCAGCTGGACTAGCGGACAAGAGACCCAGTACTTC
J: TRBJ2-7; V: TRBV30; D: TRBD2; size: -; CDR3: CAWSVSSGLYEQYF; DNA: TGTGCCTGGAGTGTTTCTAGCGGCCTCTACGAGCAGTACTTC
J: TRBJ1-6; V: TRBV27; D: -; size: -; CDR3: CASSFGGRSPLHF; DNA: TGTGCCAGCAGTTTTGGAGGTCGATCACCCCTCCACTTT
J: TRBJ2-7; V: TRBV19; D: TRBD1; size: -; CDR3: CASSMGDRSYEQYF; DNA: TGTGCCAGTAGTATGGGGGACAGGAGCTACGAGCAGTACTTC
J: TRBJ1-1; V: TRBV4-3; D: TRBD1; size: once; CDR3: CASSSGTGSEAFF; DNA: TGCGCCAGCAGCTCCGGGACAGGTAGCGAAGCTTTCTTT
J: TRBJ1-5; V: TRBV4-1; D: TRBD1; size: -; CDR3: CASSQGAGGGSNQPQHF; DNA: TGCGCCAGCAGCCAAGGAGCAGGGGGCGGGAGCAATCAGCCCCAGCATTTT
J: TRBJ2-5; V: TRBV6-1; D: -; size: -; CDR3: CASSEARAGETQETQYF; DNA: TGTGCCAGCAGTGAAGCCCGGGCAGGGGAGACCCAAGAGACCCAGTACTTC
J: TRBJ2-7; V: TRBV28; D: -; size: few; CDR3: CASSFVGAPYEQYF; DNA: TGTGCCAGCAGTTTTGTGGGGGCCCCCTACGAGCAGTACTTC
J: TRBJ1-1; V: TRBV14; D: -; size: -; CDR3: CASSQDRGIREAFF; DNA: TGTGCCAGCAGCCAAGATAGAGGGATCCGTGAAGCTTTCTTT
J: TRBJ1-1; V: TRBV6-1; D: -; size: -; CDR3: CASSEGEGTMNTEAFF; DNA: TGTGCCAGCAGTGAAGGGGAGGGCACCATGAACACTGAAGCTTTCTTT
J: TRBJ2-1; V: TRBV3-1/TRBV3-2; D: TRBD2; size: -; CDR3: CASSQDRSGLANEQFF; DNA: TGTGCCAGCAGCCAAGATCGGTCAGGACTAGCCAATGAGCAGTTCTTC
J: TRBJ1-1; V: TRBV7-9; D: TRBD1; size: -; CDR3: CASSPGGARMAAFF; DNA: TGTGCCAGCAGCCCAGGGGGCGCCCGGATGGCCGCTTTCTTT